The 17 T cell receptor beta chains presented below share a single source sample, sequenced in a study of cytomegalovirus exposure and HLA in healthy donors. Profiling relied on immunoSEQ multiplex PCR, and the TCRdb table lists in-frame clones only, not all of them. There are about 98,000 clones in the sample; around 88% occur only once, and roughly 4% lies in the top ten. Sequenced sample: PBMCs. These receptors were collected from a woman aged 25-40 years in good health and CMV-seronegative.

This CDR3 reads CASSVRASGGFTDTQYF. The DNA for the CDR3 is TGTGCCAGCAGTGTAAGGGCTAGCGGGGGGTTCACAGATACGCAGTATTTT. The chain carries TRBV2 and TRBJ2-3, with 11 bases lining up with TRBD2. Germline trimming cut 4 bases from V and 2 bases from J; bases unmatched to any gene: 8. Germline loops: CDR1 SNHLY, CDR2 FYNNEI. The CDR3 has 17 residues. Supplemented by reference TRBV2 and TRBJ2-3, the full variable domain reads EPEVTQTPSHQVTQMGQEVILRCVPISNHLYFYWYRQILGQKVEFLVSFYNNEISEKSEIFDDQFSVERPDGSNFTLKIRSTKLEDSAMYFCASSVRASGGFTDTQYFGPGTRLTVL.

A remark on this clone: The same CDR3 can be traced to other DNA sequences in this sample. This chain links TRBV2 with TRBJ2-3; TRBD1 aligns across 7 bases. The germline V gene has CDR1 SNHLY and CDR2 FYNNEI. Trimming at V came to 3 bases and at J to 1 base, leaving 1 base not matched to a gene. This CDR3 has 14 residues. CDR3 bases: TGTGCCAGCAGTGACCAGGGGGGCACAGATACGCAGTATTTT. Amino acid sequence: CASSDQGGTDTQYF.

The CDR3 loop reads CATSSPDLTYEQYF. In nucleotides, the CDR3 is TGTGCCACCAGCAGTCCGGACTTAACCTACGAGCAGTACTTC. This sequence joins TRBV15 and TRBJ2-7, with D possibly being TRBD2 (5 bases). The V gene's germline CDR1 is LNHNV and CDR2 YYDKDF (reference sequence). V shed 3 bases and J shed 2 bases, with 11 bases lying between them. The CDR3 consists of 14 residues.

The chain links TRBV4-1 to TRBJ2-5; 14 bases line up with TRBD2. The CDR3 has 15 residues. The junction had 3 bases not matched to a gene; V was cut back by 4 bases and J by 5 bases. CDR1 and CDR2 from the germline V gene are MGHRA and YSYEKL. The CDR3 loop is CASSPGLAGEETQYF. CDR3 DNA: TGCGCCAGCAGCCCGGGACTAGCGGGAGAGGAGACCCAGTACTTC.

V gene TRBV6-5 combines with J gene TRBJ2-7, with TRBD2 matching 11 bases. V lost 4 bases, J lost 3 bases, and 8 bases stayed unmatched. CDR1 and CDR2 from the germline V gene are MNHEY and SVGAGI. This CDR3 spans 16 amino acids. This CDR3 is CASSSDRLAGYYEQYF. Written as DNA, the CDR3 is TGTGCCAGCAGTTCCGACCGACTAGCGGGGTACTACGAGCAGTACTTC.

CDR3 sequence reads: CASSQSRVGSSYEQYF. DNA for the CDR3: TGCGCCAGCAGTCAATCCAGGGTAGGATCGTCCTACGAGCAGTACTTC. The rearrangement joins TRBV23-1 to TRBJ2-7, with TRBD1 as a possible D gene (5 bases). TRBV23-1 is classed as an ORF, of uncertain function. V lost 0 bases, J lost 1 base, and 13 bases lay in between. The CDR3 is made up of 16 amino acids.

The chain combines TRBV6-5 with TRBJ1-1, with 8 bases aligning to TRBD1. This CDR3 spans 14 amino acids. V gave up 7 bases and J gave up 5 bases; unmatched junction bases: 9. Germline CDR1 reads MNHEY; CDR2 reads SVGAGI. The DNA of the CDR3 is TGTGCCAGCACTCTAGGACAGGGAAGGACTGAAGCTTTCTTT. This sequence encodes CASTLGQGRTEAFF.

This chain joins TRBV28 and TRBJ1-2; 11 bases agree with TRBD1. J was trimmed by 7 bases and V by 5 bases; bases with no gene match: 6. CDR3 length: 14 amino acids. Germline V lookup: CDR1 MDHEN, CDR2 SYDVKM. The CDR3 is CASSPSDRGRGYTF. The CDR3 DNA sequence: TGTGCCAGCAGTCCTTCGGACAGGGGGCGTGGCTACACCTTC.

The chain combines TRBV14 with TRBJ2-7; 10 positions match TRBD1. The CDR3 contains 16 residues. Looked up from germline, CDR1 is SGHDN and CDR2 is FVKESK. After removal of 4 bases from V and 2 bases from J, the junction contained 8 bases not matched to a gene. The chain's CDR3 is CASSRLTGTGAYEQYF. CDR3 DNA: TGTGCCAGCAGCCGCCTAACCGGGACAGGGGCCTACGAGCAGTACTTC.

This clone turned up a few times. This chain links TRBV5-1 with TRBJ1-2; 9 bases fit TRBD1. The germline V gene has CDR1 SGHRS and CDR2 YFSETQ. The junction had 8 bases not matched to a gene; V was cut back by 4 bases and J by 7 bases. The length of the CDR3 is 14 residues. The CDR3, as DNA: TGCGCCAGCAGCCCGGGACAGGGACGTCTTGGCTACACCTTC. Its protein product is CASSPGQGRLGYTF.

J is TRBJ1-5 and V is TRBV2; 7 bases match TRBD1. V was clipped by 4 bases and J by 5 bases; unmatched bases: 8. Germline values: CDR1 SNHLY, CDR2 FYNNEI. The CDR3 is made up of 15 amino acids. CDR3 loop: CASSGVNRGDQPQHF. The CDR3 DNA follows: TGTGCCAGCAGTGGAGTTAACAGGGGCGATCAGCCCCAGCATTTT.

The chain links TRBV18 to TRBJ2-3; D unclear. Per the germline V gene, CDR1 is KGHSH and CDR2 is LQKENI. The CDR3 extends over 15 amino acids. The germline V and J ends were trimmed by 3 bases and 4 bases, with 14 bases remaining between them. The CDR3 nucleotides are TGTGCCAGCTCACCCCCCCGAGGAAGTGCAGATACGCAGTATTTT. Its protein is CASSPPRGSADTQYF.

This rearrangement joins TRBV2 to TRBJ2-5; the D gene is possibly TRBD1 (6 bases). The CDR3 sequence is 13 residues long. V lost 5 bases and J lost 4, with 11 bases in between. Looked up from germline, CDR1 is SNHLY and CDR2 is FYNNEI. The CDR3 coding sequence is TGTGCCAGCAGTACGGGACAACGAGAGACCCAGTACTTC. Its translation is CASSTGQRETQYF.

This chain links TRBV4-1 with TRBJ1-4, with 7 bases identical to TRBD1. J gave up 5 bases and V 1 base, and 10 bases lay outside the gene matches. From germline, CDR1 is MGHRA and CDR2 YSYEKL. The CDR3 sequence is 17 residues long. CDR3 loop: CASSQVPSGGANEKLFF. As DNA, the CDR3 is TGCGCCAGCAGCCAAGTTCCATCAGGGGGTGCGAATGAAAAACTGTTTTTT.

This clone was observed once. This sequence joins TRBV9 and TRBJ1-1; the D gene is possibly TRBD1 (5 bases). Trimming took off 10 bases at V and 0 bases at J, with 10 bases between the two ends. The V gene's germline CDR1 is SGDLS and CDR2 YYNGEE. The CDR3 length is 12 residues. DNA of the CDR3: TGTGCCTCAAACAGGATGAACACTGAAGCTTTCTTT. This codes for CASNRMNTEAFF.

V usage is TRBV5-1 and J usage is TRBJ1-1; no firm D call. CDR1 is SGHRS and CDR2 is YFSETQ in the germline V gene. Trimming pared 5 bases from V and 1 base from J, leaving 12 bases between. CDR3 length: 14 residues. The CDR3 loop reads CASRVSGQNTEAFF. The CDR3 nucleotides read TGCGCCAGCAGAGTCTCGGGTCAGAACACTGAAGCTTTCTTT.

As for this clone: A read error may produce the germline difference seen at one junction end. V is TRBV18 and J is TRBJ1-2; no firm D call. There are 10 residues in the CDR3. CDR1 KGHSH and CDR2 LQKENI come from the germline V gene. As DNA, the CDR3 is TGTGCCAGCTCATCCGGGGATGTGGCCTTC. It is translated as CASSSGDVAF.